This record concerns one T cell receptor (beta chain) sequence. Its cognate antigen is unknown. Before any sequencing was done, the ViraFEST assay used viral peptide pools to expand antigen-specific CD4+ T cells. Following 10 days of culture, CD4+ T cells were isolated. Documented for the person is a PCR-confirmed SARS-CoV-2 infection occurring between March and December 2020. Everyone in the study got two shots of either the BNT162b2 or mRNA-1273 vaccine. The data originate from a study of vaccination effects on CD4 cells after COVID-19. Study background: Post-vaccine specimens arrived a median 72 days past the second dose.

The protocol was immunoSEQ multiplex PCR, while the TCRdb copy is restricted to in-frame clones and leaves out a portion. The sample comprises fewer than 15,000 clones, about two thirds of which are singletons, and around 35% rests with the top ten. V was shortened by 7 bases and J by 5 bases, with 11 bases between the two germline ends. CDR1 is SNHLY, CDR2 FYNNEI, per germline. The CDR3 spans 13 residues. This chain links TRBV2 with TRBJ1-4; the D gene is possibly TRBD1 (5 bases). The sample was CD4+ T cells from PBMCs cultured with HCoV-NL63 spike peptides, taken after COVID-19 vaccination. This clonotype was obtained from a human donor who had a prior SARS-CoV-2 infection. CDR3 sequence reads: CASKRTPNEKLFF. In DNA form, the CDR3 reads TGTGCCAGCAAGAGGACACCCAATGAAAAACTGTTTTTT.